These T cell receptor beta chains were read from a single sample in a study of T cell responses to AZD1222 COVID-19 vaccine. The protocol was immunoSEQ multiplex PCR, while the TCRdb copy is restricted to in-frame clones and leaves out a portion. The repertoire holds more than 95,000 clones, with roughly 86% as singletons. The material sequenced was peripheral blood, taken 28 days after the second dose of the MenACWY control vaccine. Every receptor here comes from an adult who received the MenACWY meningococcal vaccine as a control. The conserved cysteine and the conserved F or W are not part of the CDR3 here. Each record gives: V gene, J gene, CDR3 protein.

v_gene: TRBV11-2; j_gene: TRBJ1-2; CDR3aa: ASSPGPYGYT
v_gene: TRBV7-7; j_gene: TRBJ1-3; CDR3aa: ASSLGTGRLGNTIY
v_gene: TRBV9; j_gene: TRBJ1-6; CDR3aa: ASSVRSGGLNSPLH
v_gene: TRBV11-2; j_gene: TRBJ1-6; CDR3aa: ASRPTGRFSPLH
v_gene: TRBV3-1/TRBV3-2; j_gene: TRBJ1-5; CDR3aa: ASSLEADRSNQPQH
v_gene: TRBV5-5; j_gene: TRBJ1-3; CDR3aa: ASRRGTATSGNTIY
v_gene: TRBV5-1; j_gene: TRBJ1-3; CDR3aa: ASSPFRASSGNTIY
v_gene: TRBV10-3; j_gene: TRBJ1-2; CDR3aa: AISDTGQIYGYT
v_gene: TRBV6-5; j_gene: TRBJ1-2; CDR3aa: VRGRGEGYT
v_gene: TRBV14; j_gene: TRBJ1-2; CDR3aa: ASSQGTGASYGYT
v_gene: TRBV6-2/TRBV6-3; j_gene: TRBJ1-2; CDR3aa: ASSRRVQSNYGYT
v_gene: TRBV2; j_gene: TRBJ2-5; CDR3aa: ASTRSQETQY
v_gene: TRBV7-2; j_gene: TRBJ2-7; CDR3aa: ASSLGRATYEQY
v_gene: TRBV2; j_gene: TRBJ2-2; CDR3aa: ASSGTGVASNTGELF
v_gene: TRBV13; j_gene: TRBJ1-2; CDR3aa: ASSESPYGYT
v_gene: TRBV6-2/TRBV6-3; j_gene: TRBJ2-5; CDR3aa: ASSYGTSPGQETQY
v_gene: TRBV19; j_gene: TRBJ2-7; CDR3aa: ASSMSGGTYEQY
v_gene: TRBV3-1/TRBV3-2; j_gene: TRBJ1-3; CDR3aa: ASSSRHVSGNTIY
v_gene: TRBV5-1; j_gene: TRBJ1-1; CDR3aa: ASSLGGTGVPEAF
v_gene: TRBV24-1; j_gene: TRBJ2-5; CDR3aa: ATSDFGGTGVETQY
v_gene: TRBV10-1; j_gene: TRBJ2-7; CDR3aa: ASRFSGTGAVEQY
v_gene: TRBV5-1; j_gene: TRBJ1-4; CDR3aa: ASSPGQGATNEKLF
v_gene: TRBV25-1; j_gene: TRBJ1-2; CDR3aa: ASSTYREGYT
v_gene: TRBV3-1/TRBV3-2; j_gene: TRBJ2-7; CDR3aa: ASSQAAGLISEQY
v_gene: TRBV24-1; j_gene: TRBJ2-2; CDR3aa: ATSDPQGAHGELF
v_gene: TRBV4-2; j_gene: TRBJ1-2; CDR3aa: ASSQNEGFNYGYT
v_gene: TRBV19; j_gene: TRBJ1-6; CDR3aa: ASSTGTNSPLH
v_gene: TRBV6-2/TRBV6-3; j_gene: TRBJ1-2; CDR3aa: ASSWNPTGRSGGYT
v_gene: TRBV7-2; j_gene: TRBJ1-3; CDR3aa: ASSQGSLSGNTIY
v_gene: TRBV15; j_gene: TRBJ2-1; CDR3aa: ATRRKGHEQF
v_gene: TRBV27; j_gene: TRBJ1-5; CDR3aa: ASSSRQGMPQH
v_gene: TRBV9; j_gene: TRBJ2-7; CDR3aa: ASSPVAGVPEQY
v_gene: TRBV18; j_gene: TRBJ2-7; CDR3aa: ASSPGLAGGRDEQY
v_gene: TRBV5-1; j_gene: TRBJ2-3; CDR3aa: ASVRQASTDTQY